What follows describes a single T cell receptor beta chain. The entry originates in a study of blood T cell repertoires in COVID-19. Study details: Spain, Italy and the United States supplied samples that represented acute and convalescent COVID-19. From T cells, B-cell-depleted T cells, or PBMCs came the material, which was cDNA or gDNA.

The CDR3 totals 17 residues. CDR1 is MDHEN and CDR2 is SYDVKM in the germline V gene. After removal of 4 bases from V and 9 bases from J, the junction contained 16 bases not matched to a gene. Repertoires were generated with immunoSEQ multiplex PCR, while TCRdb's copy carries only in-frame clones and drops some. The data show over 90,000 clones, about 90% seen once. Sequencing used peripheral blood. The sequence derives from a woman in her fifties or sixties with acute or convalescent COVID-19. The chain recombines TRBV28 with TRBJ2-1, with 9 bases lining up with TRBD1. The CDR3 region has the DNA TGTGCCAGCAGTTCCCCTCGCGCGGGACAGGGAAGTAGTGAGCAGTTCTTC. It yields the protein CASSSPRAGQGSSEQFF.